This T cell receptor beta chain was sequenced in a study of blood T cell repertoires in COVID-19. Across the whole study: In each case, the material was cDNA or gDNA derived from T cells, B-cell-depleted T cells, or PBMCs.

V lost 1 base, J lost 4 bases, and 7 bases stayed unmatched. CDR1 is SEHNR, CDR2 FQNEAQ, per germline (reference sequence). The CDR3 is 16 residues long. TCRdb's table, derived via immunoSEQ multiplex PCR, lists solely in-frame clones and lacks some. The sample consists of approximately 150,000 clones, 88% of them appearing once. The chain recombines TRBV7-9 with TRBJ2-7, with 10 bases matching TRBD2. This TCR came from a woman between 45 and 60 years old with acute or convalescent COVID-19. The sequencing input was peripheral blood. CDR3 DNA: TGTGCCAGCAGCTTAGATCTAGCGGGAGAACCTTACGAGCAGTACTTC. As protein: CASSLDLAGEPYEQYF.